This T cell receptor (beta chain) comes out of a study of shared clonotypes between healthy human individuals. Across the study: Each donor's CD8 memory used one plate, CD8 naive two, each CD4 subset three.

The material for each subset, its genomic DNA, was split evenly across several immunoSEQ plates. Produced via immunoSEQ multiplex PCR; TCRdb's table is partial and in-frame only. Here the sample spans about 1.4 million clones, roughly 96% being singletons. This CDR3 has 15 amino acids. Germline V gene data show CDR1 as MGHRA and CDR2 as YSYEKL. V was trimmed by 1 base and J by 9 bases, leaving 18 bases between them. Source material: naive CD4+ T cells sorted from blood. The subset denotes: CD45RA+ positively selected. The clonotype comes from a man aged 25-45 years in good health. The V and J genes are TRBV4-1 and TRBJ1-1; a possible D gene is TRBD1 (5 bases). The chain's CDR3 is CASSQVFRAGRKAFF. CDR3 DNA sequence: TGCGCCAGCAGCCAAGTCTTCCGGGCAGGGAGGAAAGCTTTCTTT.